This passage covers 17 T cell receptor beta chains from one sample sequenced in a study of cytomegalovirus exposure and HLA in healthy donors. Researchers ran the PCR with 60 Vbeta and 13 Jbeta primers. TCRdb's copy holds only in-frame clones and misses some; the assay was immunoSEQ multiplex PCR. The data contain 190,000 or so clones, 75% to 85% of them seen just once; the ten biggest clones take up about 0.63%. Sequences were obtained from PBMCs. These TCRs come from a boy between 10 and 17 years old in good health and CMV-seronegative.

The chain has TRBV6-5 and TRBJ1-1; a possible D gene is TRBD1 (6 bases). Germline CDR1 and CDR2: MNHEY and SVGAGI. Trimming left V 6 bases short and J 10 bases short, with 21 bases between. The CDR3 length is 14 residues. The DNA of the CDR3 is TGTGCCAGCAGGGTGGAGCCAGGGGTTGGGGGAGCTTTCTTT. It codes for CASRVEPGVGGAFF.

The CDR3 DNA reads TGTGCCAGCAGCGTTGCTAGGGGTGGAAGCACAGATACGCAGTATTTT. The encoded protein is CASSVARGGSTDTQYF. The rearrangement uses TRBV7-9 and TRBJ2-3; a possible D gene is TRBD1 (5 bases). Looked up from germline, CDR1 is SEHNR and CDR2 is FQNEAQ (reference sequence). CDR3 length: 16 amino acids. Deletions cut 5 bases from V and 0 bases from J, with 15 bases between. Combining the CDR3 with reference TRBV7-9 and TRBJ2-3 gives the whole variable domain DTGVSQNPRHKITKRGQNVTFRCDPISEHNRLYWYRQTLGQGPEFLTYFQNEAQLEKSRLLSDRFSAERPKGSFSTLEIQRTEQGDSAMYLCASSVARGGSTDTQYFGPGTRLTVL.

This CDR3 reads CASSGGTGVGNTIYF. CDR3 nucleotide sequence: TGTGCCAGCAGCGGAGGTACAGGGGTCGGAAACACCATATATTTT. The chain recombines TRBV7-9 with TRBJ1-3; 7 bases fit TRBD1. V was clipped by 5 bases and J by 4 bases; unmatched bases: 8. The CDR3 runs to 15 residues. CDR1 is SEHNR, CDR2 FQNEAQ, per germline (reference sequence).

This chain links TRBV5-5 with TRBJ1-3, with TRBD1 matching over 9 bases. With V trimmed by 4 bases and J by 2 bases, 4 bases remained unmatched. The germline V gene has CDR1 SGHKS and CDR2 YYEKEE (reference sequence). The CDR3 has 15 residues. CDR3 nucleotides: TGTGCCAGCAGCCCGGACAGGGGAACTGGAAACACCATATATTTT. It specifies CASSPDRGTGNTIYF.

V gene TRBV6-1 combines with J gene TRBJ1-2, with D uncertain. The germline gives CDR1 MNHNS, CDR2 SASEGT. This CDR3 contains 13 residues. Trimming removed 3 bases at V and 4 bases at J, with 9 bases between. The CDR3 region is CASSEGGVYGYTF. CDR3 bases: TGTGCCAGCAGTGAGGGTGGAGTCTATGGCTACACCTTC.

The chain employs TRBV19 and TRBJ1-1, with 8 bases lining up with TRBD1. V shed 7 bases, J shed 3 bases, and the junction held 4 bases outside the gene matches. The CDR3 contains 13 residues. CDR1 and CDR2 (germline): LNHDA, SQIVND (reference sequence). CDR3 DNA sequence: TGTGCCAGTAATCAACAGGGGGACACTGAAGCTTTCTTT. It yields the protein CASNQQGDTEAFF.

The chain uses TRBV7-9 and TRBJ1-1; perhaps TRBD1 as D (6 bases). The CDR3 is 13 residues long. Looked up from germline, CDR1 is SEHNR and CDR2 is FQNEAQ (reference sequence). The ends were cut back, 1 base at V and 7 bases at J, with 10 bases in the middle. The CDR3 loop reads CASSLDRVGEAFF. The CDR3, as DNA: TGTGCCAGCAGCTTAGACAGGGTGGGTGAAGCTTTCTTT.

The V and J genes are TRBV11-2 and TRBJ1-3; D not certain. The V end lost 3 bases, the J end lost 2 bases, and 11 bases lay between the germline ends. The CDR3 runs 15 residues. The germline gives CDR1 SGHAT, CDR2 FQNNGV. CDR3 region: CASSFIRLPGNTIYF. The CDR3 bases are TGTGCCAGCAGCTTCATCAGGCTCCCTGGAAACACCATATATTTT. Looking up the rest from reference TRBV11-2 and TRBJ1-3 gives the full variable domain: EAGVAQSPRYKIIEKRQSVAFWCNPISGHATLYWYQQILGQGPKLLIQFQNNGVVDDSQLPKDRFSAERLKGVDSTLKIQPAKLEDSAVYLCASSFIRLPGNTIYFGEGSWLTVV.

This sequence joins TRBV6-1 and TRBJ2-4, with TRBD1 matching 10 bases. Germline-derived CDR1 and CDR2 are MNHNS and SASEGT. This CDR3 is 16 amino acids long. V gave up 0 bases and J gave up 6 bases; unmatched junction bases: 5. The CDR3 nucleotides read TGTGCCAGCAGTGAAGCTGGGACAGGGGAGGTAAACATTCAGTACTTC. It specifies CASSEAGTGEVNIQYF.

V usage is TRBV11-3 and J usage is TRBJ1-1, with a tentative D call TRBD1 (5 bases). V was shortened by 1 base and J by 6 bases, with 15 bases between the two germline ends. Germline V gene data show CDR1 as SGHNT and CDR2 as YENEEA. This CDR3 is built from 15 residues. CDR3 in amino acids: CASSLVAGGWPEAFF. As DNA, the CDR3 is TGTGCCAGCAGCTTAGTAGCTGGGGGGTGGCCTGAAGCTTTCTTT.

The chain combines TRBV14 with TRBJ1-1, with D possibly being TRBD1 (5 bases). CDR1 is SGHDN, CDR2 FVKESK, per germline. The CDR3 totals 20 residues. Trimming shortened V by 4 bases and J by 1 base, and 28 bases separated the two germline ends. The CDR3 DNA follows: TGTGCCAGCAGCCCCCTCCTACAACCGAAGTTGGCGGGGCCGAACACTGAAGCTTTCTTT. This codes for CASSPLLQPKLAGPNTEAFF.

The genes are TRBV5-4 and TRBJ2-6, with unresolved D. The CDR3 contains 15 residues. CDR1 is SGHNT and CDR2 is YYREEE in the germline V gene (reference sequence). With 2 bases removed from V and 4 bases from J, the gap between germline ends came to 10 bases. For the CDR3, the DNA is TGTGCCAGCAGCTTTAGTGTTACCGGGGCCAACGTCCTGACTTTC. This codes for CASSFSVTGANVLTF.

This clone was picked up a small number of times. This chain connects TRBV19 to TRBJ1-1; 7 positions agree with TRBD1. Germline V gene lookup returns CDR1 LNHDA and CDR2 SQIVND (reference sequence). This CDR3 is built from 15 residues. The ends lost 5 bases at V and 0 bases at J; junction bases unmatched: 6. The CDR3 DNA is TGTGCCAGTAGTCTGATGGGACAGATGAACACTGAAGCTTTCTTT. Translated, it gives CASSLMGQMNTEAFF.

The chain couples TRBV5-5 to TRBJ2-7, with 13 bases matching TRBD2. CDR1 SGHKS and CDR2 YYEKEE come from the germline V gene (reference sequence). CDR3 size: 14 residues. The V and J ends lost 6 bases and 4 bases, in that order; junction bases with no gene match: 4. For the CDR3, the DNA is TGTGCCAGCATCTGGGGACTAGCGGGATACGAGCAGTACTTC. This codes for CASIWGLAGYEQYF. Filled out from reference TRBV5-5 and TRBJ2-7, the complete variable domain reads DAGVTQSPTHLIKTRGQQVTLRCSPISGHKSVSWYQQVLGQGPQFIFQYYEKEERGRGNFPDRFSARQFPNYSSELNVNALLLGDSALYLCASIWGLAGYEQYFGPGTRLTVT.

This clone was seen a handful of times. The J gene is TRBJ1-6, the V gene TRBV10-3; no clear D gene. Trimming stripped 4 bases from V and 9 bases from J, with 16 bases between. From germline, CDR1 is ENHRY and CDR2 SYGVKD. CDR3 length: 15 amino acids. Written as DNA, the CDR3 is TGTGCCATCAGTGCTAGCAGGTTCCTGAGTTCACCCCTCCACTTT. Translation gives CAISASRFLSSPLHF.

The chain combines TRBV9 with TRBJ2-2; tentatively, D is TRBD2 (5 bases). Trimming shortened V by 4 bases and J by 0 bases, and 10 bases separated the two germline ends. This CDR3 spans 15 amino acids. The germline V gene has CDR1 SGDLS and CDR2 YYNGEE. The CDR3: CASSPTDSNTGELFF. The CDR3 DNA sequence: TGTGCCAGCAGCCCGACGGACTCGAACACCGGGGAGCTGTTTTTT.

The genes are TRBV19 and TRBJ1-5; TRBD1 agrees at 9 bases. V shed 4 bases and J 0 bases; nucleotides not matched to a gene: 1. CDR1 and CDR2 from the germline V gene are LNHDA and SQIVND (reference sequence). The CDR3 covers 15 residues. The DNA of the CDR3 is TGTGCCAGTAGTAGGACAGGGGATAGCAATCAGCCCCAGCATTTT. It is translated as CASSRTGDSNQPQHF.